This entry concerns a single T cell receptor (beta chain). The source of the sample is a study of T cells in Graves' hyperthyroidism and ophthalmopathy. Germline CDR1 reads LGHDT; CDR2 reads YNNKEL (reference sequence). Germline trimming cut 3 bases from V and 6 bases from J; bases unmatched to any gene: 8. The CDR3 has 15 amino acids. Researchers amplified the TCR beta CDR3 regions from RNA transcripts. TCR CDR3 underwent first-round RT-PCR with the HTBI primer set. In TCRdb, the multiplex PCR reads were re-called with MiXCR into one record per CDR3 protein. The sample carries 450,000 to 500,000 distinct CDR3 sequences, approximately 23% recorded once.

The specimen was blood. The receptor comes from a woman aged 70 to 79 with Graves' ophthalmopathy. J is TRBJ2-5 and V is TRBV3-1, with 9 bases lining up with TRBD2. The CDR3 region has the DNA TGTGCCAGCAGCCAGGGCTTTAGCGGGAGTCAGACCCAGTACTTC. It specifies CASSQGFSGSQTQYF.